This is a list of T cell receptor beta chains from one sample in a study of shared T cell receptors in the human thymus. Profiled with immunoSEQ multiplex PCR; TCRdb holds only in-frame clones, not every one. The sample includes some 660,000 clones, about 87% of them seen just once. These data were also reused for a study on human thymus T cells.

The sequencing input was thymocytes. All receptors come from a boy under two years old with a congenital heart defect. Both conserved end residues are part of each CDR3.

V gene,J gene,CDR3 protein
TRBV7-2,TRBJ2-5,CASSFISANQETQYF
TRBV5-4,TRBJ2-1,CASSLFQGSNFHNEQFF
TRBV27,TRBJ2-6,CASSFRPTGGSGANVLTF
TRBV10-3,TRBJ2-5,CAISDSWTSGRSGKQETQYF
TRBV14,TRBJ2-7,CASSQDRASGAYEQYF
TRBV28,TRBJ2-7,CASSFRYRDTIYEQYF
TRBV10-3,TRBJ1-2,CAISQGGQGDYGYTF
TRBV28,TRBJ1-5,CASSLSQVPSNQPQHF
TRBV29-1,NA,CSVAKGQYSYEQYF
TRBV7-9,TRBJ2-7,CASSLADRGRGYEQYF
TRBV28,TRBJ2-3,CASRHRGTDTQYF
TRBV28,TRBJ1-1,CASSRTGVRGSLNTEAFF
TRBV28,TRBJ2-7,CASSLGGVYEQYF
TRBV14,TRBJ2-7,CASSQALGSRYEQYF
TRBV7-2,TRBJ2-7,CASSLGAPGLAVHYEQYF
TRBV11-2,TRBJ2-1,CASSPRGAPNEQFF
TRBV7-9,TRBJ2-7,CASSAGPHSYEQYF
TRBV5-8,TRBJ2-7,CASLLQRRRLDSYEQYF
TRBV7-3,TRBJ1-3,CASSLSQGAGNTIYF
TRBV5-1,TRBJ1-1,CASSLGQSVEAFF
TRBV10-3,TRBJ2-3,CAISGPYSARTDTQYF
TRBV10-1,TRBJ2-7,CASPSRVGSYEQYF
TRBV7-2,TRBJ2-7,CASSLETDGSYEQYF
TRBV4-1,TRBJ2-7,CASSQGTSGGLGCEQYF
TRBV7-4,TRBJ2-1,CASSPRTSGSLYEQFF
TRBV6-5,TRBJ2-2,CASSLAGANTGELFF
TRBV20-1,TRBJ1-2,CSAGADGYTF
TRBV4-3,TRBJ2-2,CASSQDARQANTGELFF
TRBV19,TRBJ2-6,CASSIAWDSPFWANVLTF
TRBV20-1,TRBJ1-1,CTGTNTEAFF
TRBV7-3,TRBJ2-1,CASSLSGTSRLYNEQFF
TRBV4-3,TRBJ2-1,CASSQDRSSGTLYNEQFF
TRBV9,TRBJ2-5,CASSGTSGGALRETQYF
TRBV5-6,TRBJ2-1,CASSSRQGVHNEQFF
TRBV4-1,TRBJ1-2,CASSQEDRKSNYGYTF
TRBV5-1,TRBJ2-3,CASSIMPGQGADTQYF
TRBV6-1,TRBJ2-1,CASSEAPAPDNERDRVVYNEQFF
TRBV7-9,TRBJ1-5,CASSSTAGTGHDPHQPQHF
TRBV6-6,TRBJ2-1,CASSYPTSGPYNEQFF
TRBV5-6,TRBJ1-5,CASSSSQGLQPQHF
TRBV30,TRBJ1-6,CAWSLVPGQGYNSPLHF
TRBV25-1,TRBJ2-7,CASSVGGGSYEQYF
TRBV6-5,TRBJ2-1,CASSYRGQGRVNEQFF
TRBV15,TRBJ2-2,CATSREDKNTGELFF
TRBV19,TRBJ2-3,CAIGTSGTDTQYF
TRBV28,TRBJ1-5,CASRPRFNQPQHF
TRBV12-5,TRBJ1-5,CASGGGRQPQHF
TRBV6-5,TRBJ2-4,CASSTRLVTPQYF
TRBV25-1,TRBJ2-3,CASSELGQALKTQYF
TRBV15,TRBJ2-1,CATASELAGHNEQFF
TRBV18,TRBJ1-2,CASSPPDGQGLANYGYTF
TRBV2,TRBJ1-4,CASSERAFVWEKLFF
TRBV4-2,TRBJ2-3,CASSQGKQGSFADTQYF
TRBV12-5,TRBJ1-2,CASGNRGGLNF
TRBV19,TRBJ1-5,CASSPKGAYSNQPQHF
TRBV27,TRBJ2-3,CASRQQGVGDTQYF
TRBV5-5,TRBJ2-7,CASSLLTGGDEQYF
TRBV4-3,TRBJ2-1,CASSQDRRRRAPSPEQFF
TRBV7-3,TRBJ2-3,CASSLTRIDTQYF
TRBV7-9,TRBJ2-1,CASSSRDRSIYEQFF